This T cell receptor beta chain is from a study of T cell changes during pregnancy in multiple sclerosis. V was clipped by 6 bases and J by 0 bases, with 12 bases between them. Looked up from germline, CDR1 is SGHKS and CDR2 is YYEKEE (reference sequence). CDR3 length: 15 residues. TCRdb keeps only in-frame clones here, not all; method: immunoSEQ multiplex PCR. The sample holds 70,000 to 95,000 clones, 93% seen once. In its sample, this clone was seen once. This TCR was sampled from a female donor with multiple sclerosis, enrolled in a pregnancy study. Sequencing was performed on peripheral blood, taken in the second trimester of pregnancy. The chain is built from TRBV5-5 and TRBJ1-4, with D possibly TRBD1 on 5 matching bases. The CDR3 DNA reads TGTGCCAGCACACGTTTAGGGGCAACTAATGAAAAACTGTTTTTT. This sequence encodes CASTRLGATNEKLFF.